This TCR beta chain is drawn from a study of shared clonotypes between healthy human individuals. Study outcomes and limitations: Unshared clonotypes carried lower generation probabilities than those common to all four donors. Four donors had roughly 5% of their naive CD4 clonotypes in common.

On this clone: Its antigen is undetermined.

TCRdb keeps only in-frame clones here, not all; method: immunoSEQ multiplex PCR. The sample includes fewer than 1.4 million clones, approximately 78% of them seen just once. Germline V gene lookup returns CDR1 SGHRS and CDR2 YFSETQ. V lost 5 bases to trimming and J lost 0 bases; unmatched junction nucleotides: 7. The CDR3 is made up of 15 amino acids. The sample consisted of memory CD4+ T cells from PBMCs. Subset given: CD45RA-negative fraction. This TCR came from a man between 18 and 35 years old in good health. Some clones in this sample may be carry-over from other donors' samples. This sequence joins TRBV5-1 and TRBJ2-7, with TRBD2 matching over 8 bases. The CDR3 sequence: CASRSSGSSSYEQYF. The CDR3 DNA reads as TGCGCCAGCAGATCTAGCGGGTCGAGCTCCTACGAGCAGTACTTC. Looking up the rest from reference TRBV5-1 and TRBJ2-7 gives the full variable domain: KAGVTQTPRYLIKTRGQQVTLSCSPISGHRSVSWYQQTPGQGLQFLFEYFSETQRNKGNFPGRFSGRQFSNSRSEMNVSTLELGDSALYLCASRSSGSSSYEQYFGPGTRLTVT.